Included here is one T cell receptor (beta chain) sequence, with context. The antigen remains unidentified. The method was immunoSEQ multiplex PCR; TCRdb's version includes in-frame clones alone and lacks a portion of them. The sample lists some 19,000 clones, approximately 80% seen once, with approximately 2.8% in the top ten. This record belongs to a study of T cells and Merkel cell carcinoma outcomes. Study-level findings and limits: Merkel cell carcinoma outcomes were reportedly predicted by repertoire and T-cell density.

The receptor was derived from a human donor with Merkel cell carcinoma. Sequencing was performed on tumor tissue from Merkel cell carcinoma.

The DNA of the CDR3 is TGTGCCAGCTCTCCTGACAGATTTGAAAAACTGTTTTTT. Translated, it gives CASSPDRFEKLFF. This chain uses TRBV18 with TRBJ1-4, with a weak D call TRBD1 (5 bases). The CDR3 length is 13 residues. Germline V CDR1 and CDR2: KGHSH, LQKENI. The germline V and J ends were trimmed by 6 bases and 7 bases, with 12 bases remaining between them.